This entry is about one T cell receptor beta chain. This sample stems from a study of long-term antiretroviral therapy in people with HIV. They ran version v3.0 of the immunoSEQ assay at survey level. Some clones are missing from TCRdb's copy, which holds only in-frame ones; the method was immunoSEQ multiplex PCR. The top ten clones hold around 7.2% of a sample with tens of thousands of clones, over 75% of them seen once. There are 16 residues in the CDR3. Trimming took off 0 bases at V and 2 bases at J, with 9 bases between the two ends. Germline V gives CDR1 SGHRS, CDR2 YFSETQ. The chain links TRBV5-1 to TRBJ2-6; D is unclear. The receptor was derived from a man aged 25 to 40 with HIV. Sequenced material: unsorted PBMCs, taken 1.5 years after starting antiretroviral therapy. CDR3 DNA: TGCGCCAGCAGCTTGGTCCTAGGTACTGGGGCCAACGTCCTGACTTTC. It is translated as CASSLVLGTGANVLTF.